A selection of T cell receptor beta chains follows, all from one sample in a study of identical twins. From the 5' RACE reads, TCRdb called clonotypes with MiXCR, one entry per CDR3 protein. Here the sample spans roughly 290,000 distinct CDR3 sequences, less than 9.5% being singletons. The sample was also linked to a second study, of yellow fever vaccine responses in identical twins.

Sequenced: CD8+ T cells sorted from blood. The receptors shown here come from a woman between 18 and 30 years old in good health. Both conserved end residues are trimmed from each CDR3. Each record gives: J gene, clone size, V gene, CDR3 protein. Size is omitted from some rows. Given values are once, few, many or a class for expanded clones.

TRBJ2-1 | many | TRBV21-1 | ASSKVGADSYNEQF
TRBJ2-7 | many | TRBV28 | ASTLAGEQY
TRBJ2-7 | many | TRBV13 | ASSLGPPTGDYEQY
TRBJ2-7 | . | TRBV30 | AWSLGELAGVWAYEQY
TRBJ2-2 | many | TRBV2 | ASEPGGLGELF
TRBJ2-7 | many | TRBV29-1 | SVELPDTDEQY
TRBJ2-3 | many | TRBV27 | ASSFRNPDTQY
TRBJ2-7 | many | TRBV12-3/TRBV12-4 | ASSKGGLSYEQY
TRBJ2-1 | few | TRBV27 | ASKITGGDGFNEQF
TRBJ2-5 | . | TRBV29-1 | SAALAGEEETQY
TRBJ2-4 | few | TRBV7-9 | ASTSNAGGVAQVQY
TRBJ2-6 | many | TRBV4-1 | ASSLAGGSGANVLT
TRBJ2-3 | few | TRBV14 | ASSQFGYTQY
TRBJ2-3 | few | TRBV20-1 | SAPGDLGPTDTQY
TRBJ2-3 | . | TRBV12-3/TRBV12-4 | ASRRDTLTDTQY
TRBJ2-7 | many | TRBV4-3 | ASSETGFAYEQY
TRBJ1-3 | few | TRBV5-1 | ASTFAGELMLPGNTIY
TRBJ2-2 | . | TRBV20-1 | SARARSNTGELF
TRBJ2-5 | . | TRBV10-3 | AIRGLAGDTVGETQY
TRBJ2-2 | many | TRBV6-2/TRBV6-3 | ASSYSQGDTGELF
TRBJ2-3 | . | TRBV12-3/TRBV12-4 | TFSLFPQGDTGTDTQY
TRBJ2-7 | many | TRBV4-1 | ASSQGLAGEVYSYEQY